This T cell receptor (beta chain) is drawn from a study of stem cell transplantation in POMP-related autoinflammatory disease. About the study: Hypothesis: faulty thymoproteasomes impair CD8+ T-cell selection, skewing TRB repertoires. CD8+ T cells were low and CD4+ cells naive-skewed before transplant.

Regarding the study as a whole: In PRAID patients, the number of distinct TRB V-J gene pairings was restricted.

As concerns this clone: What it recognizes is unknown.

Using immunoSEQ multiplex PCR, the repertoire was profiled, and TCRdb retains in-frame clones only, with some absent. Of over 8,000 clones listed, roughly 80% were seen once; the top ten hold around 4.6%. The source is a human patient with POMP-related autoinflammation and immune dysregulation (PRAID). Some T cells may be the graft donor's. The sample consisted of CD4+ T cells from PBMCs, taken after stem cell transplantation.

CDR3 coding DNA: TGTGCCAGCAGCCAAGATTGGCGGGGTCGTGAAAAACTGTTTTTT. It codes for CASSQDWRGREKLFF. The chain recombines TRBV14 with TRBJ1-4; no clear D gene. Per germline, CDR1 SGHDN and CDR2 FVKESK. V lost 0 bases to trimming and J lost 7 bases, with 12 bases between them. The CDR3 spans 15 residues.